These 7 T cell receptor beta chains were all obtained from the same sample, sequenced in a study of identical twins (dated by TCRdb to the mid-2010s). Libraries were built with 5' RACE. The instrument given in TCRdb is Illumina HiSeq 2000. TCRdb handled the public reads itself, with Q25 trimming in fastp and clone calling in MiXCR, and kept productive beta chains. When rows share a CDR3 protein, they turn into one entry using the most common DNA and genes. The sample has fewer than 450,000 distinct CDR3 sequences on record, approximately 8.7% of them singletons. 8% to 10% of the sample is held by the ten biggest clonotypes. The sample consisted of naive T cells sorted from blood. The cell subset or site tag for this specimen amounts to: cells isolated with a human naive T-cell isolation kit. The receptor source for this set is a woman between 50 and 59 years old in good health.

About this clonotype itself: The CDR3 ends on some other residue instead of the conserved phenylalanine or tryptophan, so this is likely a read error. The chain is built from TRBV20-1 and TRBJ2-4, with D possibly TRBD2 on 6 matching bases. Germline V gene sequence: CDR1 DFQATT, CDR2 SNEGSKA (reference sequence). V was pared by 1 base and J by 3 bases, with 7 bases between. This CDR3 is built from 13 residues. CDR3 in DNA: TGCAGTGCTAGAGTAGCGGACAAAAACATTCAGTACTCC. Residues: CSARVADKNIQYS.

The chain carries TRBV20-1 and TRBJ2-1, with 10 bases fitting TRBD2. V shed 5 bases and J 4 bases; nucleotides not matched to a gene: 5. Germline CDR1 reads DFQATT; CDR2 reads SNEGSKA (reference sequence). The CDR3 runs to 14 residues. The CDR3 region has the DNA TGCAGTGCTTATCCTAGCGGGAGTTACAATGAGCAGTTCTTC. Translated, it gives CSAYPSGSYNEQFF.

This sequence joins TRBV12-3 or TRBV12-4 and TRBJ2-5; D perhaps matches TRBD1 (6 bases). Trimming took off 3 bases at V and 8 bases at J, with 10 bases between the two ends. The CDR3 is 12 residues long. The CDR3 nucleotides read TGTGCCAGCAGTTTTCAGGGGTCCACCCAGTACTTC. Translating gives CASSFQGSTQYF.

J is TRBJ2-2 and V is TRBV10-2; D gene unclear. The CDR3 sequence is 13 residues long. Trimming left V 7 bases short and J 4 bases short, with 10 bases between. Germline V lookup: CDR1 WSHSY, CDR2 SAAADI. The CDR3 nucleotides read TGCGCCAGCATTCCGATAACCACCGGGGAGCTGTTTTTT. Translated, it gives CASIPITTGELFF.

This clonotype was recorded a few times. The chain joins TRBV27 to TRBJ2-5; D is ambiguous. Germline V gives CDR1 MNHEY, CDR2 SMNVEV (reference sequence). The CDR3 runs to 9 residues. Between the trimmed V and J ends, which lost 9 bases and 2 bases, there was a span of 1 base. The CDR3 DNA sequence: TGTGCCAGGCAAGAGACCCAGTACTTC. It specifies CARQETQYF.

The V and J genes are TRBV15 and TRBJ2-3; D is possibly TRBD2 (5 bases). Germline assignment: CDR1 LNHNV and CDR2 YYDKDF (reference sequence). This CDR3 has 18 residues. Trimming cost V 0 bases and J 1 base, with 17 bases left between them. The CDR3 sequence is CATSRELVAPQGTDTQYF. CDR3 coding DNA: TGTGCCACCAGCAGAGAACTAGTCGCCCCCCAAGGCACAGATACGCAGTATTTT.

V gene TRBV25-1 combines with J gene TRBJ1-1, with a weak D call TRBD1 (5 bases). Germline lookup yields CDR1 MGHDK and CDR2 SYGVNS. With 4 bases removed from V and 3 bases from J, the gap between germline ends came to 18 bases. This CDR3 spans 16 amino acids. CDR3: CASSATGRKVDTEAFF. CDR3 coding DNA: TGTGCCAGCAGTGCGACGGGACGCAAGGTGGACACTGAAGCTTTCTTT.